The source of this T cell receptor (beta chain) is a study of T-cell memory formation after mild COVID-19. A word on this clonotype: Antigen specificity is unknown.

The ends were cut back, 4 bases at V and 5 bases at J, with 13 bases in the middle. CDR3 length equals 14 residues. CDR1 and CDR2 from the germline V gene are SGHNT and YYREEE (reference sequence). 5'RACE with constant-segment primers yielded barcoded, UMI-tagged TCR alpha and TCR beta cDNA libraries. Each CDR3 protein gets one entry after TCRdb re-called the 5' RACE reads with MiXCR. The table has roughly 350,000 distinct CDR3 sequences, 20% to 25% seen once; the top ten hold 9.5% to 15%. The study, taken as a whole, reports: Among clones contracting day 15 to 85, CD4/CD8 was balanced, whereas later expanders leaned CD4+. Among contracting clones, CD4+ were mainly CM/EM and CD8+ enriched in EMRA.

The source material was PBMCs or a T cell subset sorted from them (not recorded which). This TCR was sampled from an adult woman who had mild COVID-19 (a few samples of this study predate the infection). Cell type and time point are not known. This chain connects TRBV5-4 to TRBJ2-1; D uncertain. The CDR3 reads CASSAPASHNEQFF. The CDR3 DNA reads TGTGCCAGCAGCGCCCCAGCGTCGCACAATGAGCAGTTCTTC.